This T cell receptor (beta chain) derives from a study of Ad26.COV2.S vaccination and SARS-CoV-2 variants (dated by TCRdb to about 2021). Background on the whole study: Donors in the vaccine arm were drawn from COV1001, a multicentre, randomized, double-blind, placebo-controlled phase I-IIa trial testing Ad26.COV2.S in healthy adults. Ad26.COV2.S was administered intramuscularly at a dose of 5x10^10 or 1x10^11 viral particles, either as one shot or as two shots given 56 days apart. The specificity and breadth of SARS-CoV-2-reactive T cell receptors after Ad26.COV2.S vaccination were assessed by TCRbeta repertoire sequencing. The TCR-sequenced set comprised approximately 32 samples: about 19 Ad26.COV2.S vaccine recipients, 5 placebo recipients and 8 SARS-CoV-2 convalescent individuals. Trial participants were randomized into five groups of five, in which low-dose or high-dose Ad26.COV2.S was given once or twice, or placebo was given on both occasions. Investigators did not know the trial group allocation while performing experiments and assessing outcomes.

In the germline V gene, CDR1 corresponds to MNHEY and CDR2 to SVGAGI. Unmatched junction bases come to 10, with V trimmed by 7 bases and J by 8 bases. The CDR3 starts with the cysteine, ends with the phenylalanine, and has 14 residues. CDR3 DNA only is kept here, 42 bases in frame from base 1. According to the study, the label for this sample's treatment or condition signals: about 20 received Ad26.COV2.S at low or high dose, single or two shots; about five received placebo; per-sample allocation not given. For vaccine and placebo recipients, the sequenced repertoires came from samples collected on day 63 after the first injection. In Cohort 1b, about two dozen adults aged 18-55 years were enrolled at a single site in Boston, USA, between 29 July and 7 August 2020. As a vaccine, Ad26.COV2.S was a replication-incompetent adenovirus type 26 vector that expressed a prefusion-stabilized SARS-CoV-2 spike protein derived from the original Wuhan strain.

Comments on this clone: Its antigen specificity is not known. No clone much larger than this one lies a single base away; base qualities are absent.

Points the paper makes about the study in general: Compared with placebo recipients, Ad26.COV2.S recipients showed higher spike-specific TCR breadth (P = 0.0014). The study was not powered for comparison of responses between vaccine doses or regimens. It was noted by the authors that total T cell responses may have been underestimated by the TCR breadth and depth analyses. Vaccine and placebo recipients had comparable non-spike TCR breadth, which fits with the vaccine containing only spike. After vaccination, spike-specific CD8+ and CD4+ T cell responses were reported to show substantial breadth.

TCRbeta CDR3 regions were sequenced with the immunoSEQ Assay. After extraction, genomic DNA underwent amplification by bias-controlled multiplex PCR, followed by high-throughput sequencing. The study's own analysis went as follows. Collapsing and filtering of sequences were performed to quantify the absolute abundance of each unique TCRbeta CDR3 region. T cell fraction was estimated by normalizing TCRbeta template counts to usable DNA, which was measured by amplifying reference genes present in all nucleated cells. Repertoire TCRs were annotated as SARS-CoV-2-specific by exact matching of V gene, CDR3 amino acid sequence and J gene to a known reactive TCR set. MIRA supplied the reference SARS-CoV-2 TCR set, which was filtered for enrichment in COVID-19-positive ImmuneCODE repertoires so that public or cross-reactive TCRs were removed. Drawing on the MIRA antigens, annotated TCRs were analysed further at the level of specific ORF or position within ORF. Breadth was defined as the number of annotated unique rearrangements divided by the total number of unique productive rearrangements, and depth was defined as the summed frequency of the annotated unique rearrangements. Two-sided Wilcoxon rank-sum tests were used to compare TCR breadth between groups. What TCRdb holds here is the immuneACCESS table cut down to in-frame rearrangements. Part of the clones is not present; checked against another copy, under half of the missing clones reflect an unresolved V gene, and the others are unexplained. The V and J calls and clone size are taken from that table; D and trimming were inferred from the DNA. The sample table contains around 340,000 clones; only one count was recorded for 86% of them. The ten biggest clones cover about 10% of the sample.

This TCR was sampled from a person between 18 and 65 years old who received the Ad26.COV2.S COVID-19 vaccine or a placebo. Sequenced here: peripheral blood, sampled in a trial of Ad26.COV2.S vaccine versus placebo. Recombination linked TRBV6-5 to TRBJ2-7; 11 central bases correspond to TRBD2. The DNA is TGTGCCAGCAAAACTAGCGGGAGAGACCCTCAGCAGTACTTC. Its translation is CASKTSGRDPQQYF.